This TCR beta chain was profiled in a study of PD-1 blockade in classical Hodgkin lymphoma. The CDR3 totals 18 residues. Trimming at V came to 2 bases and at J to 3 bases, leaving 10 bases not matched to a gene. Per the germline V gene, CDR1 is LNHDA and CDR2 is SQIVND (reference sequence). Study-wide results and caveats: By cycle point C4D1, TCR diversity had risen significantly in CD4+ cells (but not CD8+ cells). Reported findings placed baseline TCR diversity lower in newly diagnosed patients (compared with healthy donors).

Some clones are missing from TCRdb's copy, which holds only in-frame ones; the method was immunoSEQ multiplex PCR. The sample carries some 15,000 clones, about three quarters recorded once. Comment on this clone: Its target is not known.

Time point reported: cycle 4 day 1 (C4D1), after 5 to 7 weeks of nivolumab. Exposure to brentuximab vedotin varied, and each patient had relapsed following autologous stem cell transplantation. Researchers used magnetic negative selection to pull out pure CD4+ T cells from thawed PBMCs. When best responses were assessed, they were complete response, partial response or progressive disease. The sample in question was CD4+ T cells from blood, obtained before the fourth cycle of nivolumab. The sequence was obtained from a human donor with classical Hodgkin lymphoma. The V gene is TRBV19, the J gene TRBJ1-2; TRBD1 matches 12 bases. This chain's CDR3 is CASSIRPGQGARDYGYTF. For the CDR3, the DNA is TGTGCCAGTAGTATACGCCCGGGACAGGGGGCGCGAGACTATGGCTACACCTTC. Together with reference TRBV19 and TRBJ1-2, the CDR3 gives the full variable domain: DGGITQSPKYLFRKEGQNVTLSCEQNLNHDAMYWYRQDPGQGLRLIYYSQIVNDFQKGDIAEGYSVSREKKESFPLTVTSAQKNPTAFYLCASSIRPGQGARDYGYTFGSGTRLTVV.